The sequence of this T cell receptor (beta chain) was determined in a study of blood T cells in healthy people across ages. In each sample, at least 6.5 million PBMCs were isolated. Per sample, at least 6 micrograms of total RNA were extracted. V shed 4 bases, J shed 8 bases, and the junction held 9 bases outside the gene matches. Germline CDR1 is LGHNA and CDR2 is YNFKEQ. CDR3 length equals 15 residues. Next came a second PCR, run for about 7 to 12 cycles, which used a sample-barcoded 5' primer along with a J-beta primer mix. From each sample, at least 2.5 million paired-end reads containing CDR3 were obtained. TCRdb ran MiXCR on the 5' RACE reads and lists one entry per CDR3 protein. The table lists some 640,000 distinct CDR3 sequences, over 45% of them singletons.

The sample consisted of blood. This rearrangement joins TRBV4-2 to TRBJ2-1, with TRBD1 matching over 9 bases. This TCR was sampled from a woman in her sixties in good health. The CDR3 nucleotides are TGTGCCAGCAGCCCAATTCAAGGACAGGGGCATGAGCAGTTCTTC. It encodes CASSPIQGQGHEQFF.